This T cell receptor beta chain was sequenced in a study of shared clonotypes between healthy human individuals. Only in-frame clones appear in the TCRdb table, and some are missing; sequencing was by immunoSEQ multiplex PCR. The table shows over a million clones, with 78% occurring only once. The CDR3 loop spans 12 amino acids. In germline, CDR1 is SQVTM, CDR2 ANQGSEA. The germline V and J ends were trimmed by 5 bases and 0 bases, with 8 bases remaining between them. Partitioning of CD4+ cells yielded a CD45RA+ naive subset and a CD45RA-negative memory subset. Study outcomes and limitations: What limited the represented genetic and exposure-history diversity was the small number of donors. Non-shared clonotypes displayed generation probabilities falling below those of clonotypes present in all four donors.

With regard to this clone: Its antigen is not identified.

This clonotype originated in a man younger than 35 in good health. Some clones in this sample may be carry-over from other donors' samples. Sequenced sample: memory CD4+ T cells from PBMCs. Subset noted: CD45RA-negative fraction. The rearrangement uses TRBV29-1 and TRBJ2-7, with no clear D. CDR3 sequence (DNA): TGCAGCGTTCTGTTGAGCTCCTACGAGCAGTACTTC. Encoded protein: CSVLLSSYEQYF.